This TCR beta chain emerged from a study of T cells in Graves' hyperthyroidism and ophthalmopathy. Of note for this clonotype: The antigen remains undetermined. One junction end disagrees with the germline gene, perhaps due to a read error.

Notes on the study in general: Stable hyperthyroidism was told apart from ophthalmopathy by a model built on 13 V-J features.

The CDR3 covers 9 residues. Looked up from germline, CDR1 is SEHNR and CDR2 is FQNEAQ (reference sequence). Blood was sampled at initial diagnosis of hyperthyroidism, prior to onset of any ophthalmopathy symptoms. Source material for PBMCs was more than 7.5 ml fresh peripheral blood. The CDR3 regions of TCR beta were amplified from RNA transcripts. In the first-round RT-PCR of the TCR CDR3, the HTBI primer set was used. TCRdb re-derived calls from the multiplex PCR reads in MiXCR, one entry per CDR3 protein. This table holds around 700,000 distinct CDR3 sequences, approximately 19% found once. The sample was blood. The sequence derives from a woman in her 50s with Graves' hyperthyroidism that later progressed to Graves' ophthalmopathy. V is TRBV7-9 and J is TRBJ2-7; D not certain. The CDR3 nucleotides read TGTGCAGCAAATTACGGGCAGTACTTC. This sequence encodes CAANYGQYF.